The 7 T cell receptor beta chains given below trace back to one sample, sequenced in a study of blood T cells in healthy people across ages. Using a J-beta primer mix together with a sample-barcoded 5' primer, a second PCR was run for about 6 to 12 cycles. MiXCR, run by TCRdb on the 5' RACE reads, gives a single entry per CDR3 protein. The sample has 700,000 to 950,000 distinct CDR3 sequences, 58% seen once. Sequencing was carried out using blood. These receptors were taken from a man aged 25-45 years in good health.

The chain is built from TRBV7-9 and TRBJ2-5, with 7 bases identical to TRBD1. Trimming cost V 7 bases and J 5 bases; bases outside gene matches: 13. CDR1 and CDR2 from the germline V gene are SEHNR and FQNEAQ (reference sequence). The CDR3 consists of 15 residues. As DNA, the CDR3 is TGTGCCAGCACCAGCTCCGAGACAGGGCGGGAGACCCAGTACTTC. Its protein product is CASTSSETGRETQYF.

The chain uses TRBV6-5 and TRBJ2-5; TRBD2 agrees at 8 bases. The CDR3 is made up of 15 amino acids. Per the germline V gene, CDR1 is MNHEY and CDR2 is SVGAGI. With V trimmed by 2 bases and J by 2 bases, 4 bases remained unmatched. As DNA, the CDR3 is TGTGCCAGCAGTTACGCGACGGGGGGGCAAGAGACCCAGTACTTC. Its protein product is CASSYATGGQETQYF.

This sequence joins TRBV7-2 and TRBJ2-7, with 9 bases aligning to TRBD2. CDR1 is SGHTA and CDR2 is FQGNSA in the germline V gene. Trimming cost V 3 bases and J 6 bases; bases outside gene matches: 6. This CDR3 region has 14 residues. CDR3 bases: TGTGCCAGCAGCTTTGGCGGGAGGGTGGTCGAGCAGTACTTC. Protein sequence: CASSFGGRVVEQYF. The variable domain in full, with the rest retrieved from reference TRBV7-2 and TRBJ2-7, is GAGVSQSPSNKVTEKGKDVELRCDPISGHTALYWYRQSLGQGLEFLIYFQGNSAPDKSGLPSDRFSAERTGGSVSTLTIQRTQQEDSAVYLCASSFGGRVVEQYFGPGTRLTVT.

This clonotype was seen only a few times. The rearrangement joins TRBV9 to TRBJ1-4; 7 positions match TRBD1. J lost 8 bases, V lost 0 bases, and 10 bases had no gene match. The length of the CDR3 is 16 residues. CDR1 SGDLS and CDR2 YYNGEE come from the germline V gene. The DNA for the CDR3 is TGTGCCAGCAGCGTAGGTGTGCGAGACAGGGAAGAAAAACTGTTTTTT. As protein: CASSVGVRDREEKLFF.

The chain links TRBV20-1 to TRBJ2-7; D gene unclear. CDR1 is DFQATT, CDR2 SNEGSKA, per germline (reference sequence). This CDR3 region has 13 residues. V gave up 5 bases and J gave up 4 bases, with 15 bases separating them. The CDR3 spells CSAPLGQHYEQYF. CDR3 in DNA: TGCAGTGCTCCCCTTGGGCAGCATTACGAGCAGTACTTC.

In this sample, this clonotype turned up a few times. The chain is built from TRBV29-1 and TRBJ2-2; TRBD1 aligns across 8 bases. The V gene end was trimmed by 5 bases and the J gene end by 3 bases; junction bases not matched to a gene: 8. This CDR3 is built from 15 residues. Looked up from germline, CDR1 is SQVTM and CDR2 is ANQGSEA. Here the CDR3 reads CSVIGQGQDTGELFF. In DNA, the CDR3 is TGCAGCGTTATCGGACAGGGCCAGGACACCGGGGAGCTGTTTTTT.

The rearrangement joins TRBV12-3 or TRBV12-4 to TRBJ2-3; 11 bases are shared with TRBD2. The V and J ends lost 3 bases and 3 bases, in that order; junction bases with no gene match: 11. The CDR3 is made up of 18 amino acids. CDR3 sequence: CASSFYYTGTSGTDTQYF. CDR3 bases: TGTGCCAGCAGTTTCTACTACACAGGGACTAGCGGAACAGATACGCAGTATTTT.